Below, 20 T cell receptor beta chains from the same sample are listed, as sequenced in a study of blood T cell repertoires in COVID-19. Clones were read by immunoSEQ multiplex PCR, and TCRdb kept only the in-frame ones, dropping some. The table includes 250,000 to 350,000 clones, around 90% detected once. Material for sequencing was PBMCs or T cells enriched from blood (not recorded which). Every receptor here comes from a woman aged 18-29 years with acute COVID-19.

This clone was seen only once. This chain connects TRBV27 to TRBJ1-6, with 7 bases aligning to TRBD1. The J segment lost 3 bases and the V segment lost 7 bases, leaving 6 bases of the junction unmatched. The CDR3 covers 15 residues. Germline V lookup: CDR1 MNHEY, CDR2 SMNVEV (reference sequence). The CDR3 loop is CASNLRTGYNSPLHF. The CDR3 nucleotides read TGTGCCAGCAACCTCCGGACAGGCTATAATTCACCCCTCCACTTT.

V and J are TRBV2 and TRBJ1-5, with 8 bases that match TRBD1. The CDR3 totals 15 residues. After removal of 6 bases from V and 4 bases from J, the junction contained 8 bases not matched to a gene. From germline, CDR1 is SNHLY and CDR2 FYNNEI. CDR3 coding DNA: TGTGCCAGCAGGAAAACCGGGACAGGAAATCAGCCCCAGCATTTT. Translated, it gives CASRKTGTGNQPQHF.

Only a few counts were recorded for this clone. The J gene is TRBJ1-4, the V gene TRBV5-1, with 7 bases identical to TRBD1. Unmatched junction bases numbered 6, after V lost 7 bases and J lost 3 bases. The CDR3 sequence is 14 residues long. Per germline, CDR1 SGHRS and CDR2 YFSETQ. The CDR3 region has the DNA TGCGCCAGCGGACAGGCCGCGTCTAATGAAAAACTGTTTTTT. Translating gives CASGQAASNEKLFF.

The chain's CDR3 is CSVPQNGTSRGTDTQYF. CDR3 nucleotides: TGCAGCGTCCCCCAGAATGGGACGAGCAGGGGGACAGATACGCAGTATTTT. The chain is built from TRBV29-1 and TRBJ2-3, with 7 nucleotides matching TRBD1. CDR3 size: 17 residues. Germline lookup yields CDR1 SQVTM and CDR2 ANQGSEA. With V trimmed by 6 bases and J by 3 bases, 18 bases remained unmatched.

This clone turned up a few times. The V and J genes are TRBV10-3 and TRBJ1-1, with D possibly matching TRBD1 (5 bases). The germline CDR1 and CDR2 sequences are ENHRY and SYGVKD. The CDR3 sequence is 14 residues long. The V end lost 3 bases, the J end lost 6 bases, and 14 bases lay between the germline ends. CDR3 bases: TGTGCCATCAGTGAAGCAGGGTTGGTCCCTGAAGCTTTCTTT. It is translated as CAISEAGLVPEAFF.

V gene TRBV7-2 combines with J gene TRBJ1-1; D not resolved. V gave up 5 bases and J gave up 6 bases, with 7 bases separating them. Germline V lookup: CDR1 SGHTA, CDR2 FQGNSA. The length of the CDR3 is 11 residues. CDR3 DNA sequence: TGTGCCAGCAGCCCCCGTTCTGAAGCTTTCTTT. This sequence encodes CASSPRSEAFF.

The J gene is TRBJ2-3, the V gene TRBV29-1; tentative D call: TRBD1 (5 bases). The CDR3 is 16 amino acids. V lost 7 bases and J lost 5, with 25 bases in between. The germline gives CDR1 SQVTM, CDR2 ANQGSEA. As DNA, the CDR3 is TGCAGCGCGAGACCACAGGTTCCCCTCTCCAGAGATACGCAGTATTTT. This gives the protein CSARPQVPLSRDTQYF.

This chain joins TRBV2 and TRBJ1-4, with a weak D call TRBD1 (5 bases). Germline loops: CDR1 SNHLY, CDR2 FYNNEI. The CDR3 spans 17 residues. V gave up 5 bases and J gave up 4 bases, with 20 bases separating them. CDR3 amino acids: CASSRRDLLTFNEKLFF. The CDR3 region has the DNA TGTGCCAGCAGTAGACGGGACTTATTGACTTTTAATGAAAAACTGTTTTTT.

The CDR3 protein is CATSKRGSGEAFF. The CDR3 DNA reads as TGTGCCACCAGTAAACGGGGTTCCGGTGAAGCTTTCTTT. This chain joins TRBV24-1 and TRBJ1-1; D gene unclear. From germline, CDR1 is KGHDR and CDR2 SFDVKD. The CDR3 covers 13 residues. V was shortened by 6 bases and J by 7 bases, with 14 bases between the two germline ends.

For the CDR3, the DNA is TGTGCCACCAGTGATTTGAGGCAGGGGGCGACCCCGAACACTGAAGCTTTCTTT. This gives the protein CATSDLRQGATPNTEAFF. The gene calls are TRBV24-1 and TRBJ1-1; TRBD1 aligns across 8 bases. The CDR3 totals 18 residues. V trimming: 0 bases; J trimming: 1 base; junction bases outside the gene matches: 9. The germline V gene encodes CDR1 KGHDR and CDR2 SFDVKD.

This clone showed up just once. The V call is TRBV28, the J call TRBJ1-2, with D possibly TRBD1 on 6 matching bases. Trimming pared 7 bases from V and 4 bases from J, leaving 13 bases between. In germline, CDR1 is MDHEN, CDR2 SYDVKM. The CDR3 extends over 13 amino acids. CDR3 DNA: TGTGCCAGCACCACAGGGTTCGCCTATGGCTACACCTTC. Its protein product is CASTTGFAYGYTF.

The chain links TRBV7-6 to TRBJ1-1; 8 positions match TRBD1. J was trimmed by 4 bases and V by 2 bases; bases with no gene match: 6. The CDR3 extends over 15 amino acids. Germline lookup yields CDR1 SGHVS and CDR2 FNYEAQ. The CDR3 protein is CASSLQGAGGTEAFF. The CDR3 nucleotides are TGTGCCAGCAGCTTACAGGGGGCGGGTGGCACTGAAGCTTTCTTT.

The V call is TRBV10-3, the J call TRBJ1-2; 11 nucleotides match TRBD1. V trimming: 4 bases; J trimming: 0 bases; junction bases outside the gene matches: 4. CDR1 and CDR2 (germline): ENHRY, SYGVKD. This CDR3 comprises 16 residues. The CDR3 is CAISAGTGGTNYGYTF. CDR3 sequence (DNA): TGTGCCATCAGTGCCGGGACAGGGGGTACTAACTATGGCTACACCTTC.

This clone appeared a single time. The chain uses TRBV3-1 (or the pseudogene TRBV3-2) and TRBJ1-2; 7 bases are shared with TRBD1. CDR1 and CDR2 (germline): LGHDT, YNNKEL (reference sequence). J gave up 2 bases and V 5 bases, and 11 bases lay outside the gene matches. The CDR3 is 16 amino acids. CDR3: CASSEARRTGNYGYTF. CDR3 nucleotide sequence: TGTGCCAGCAGCGAAGCCCGACGGACAGGCAACTATGGCTACACCTTC.

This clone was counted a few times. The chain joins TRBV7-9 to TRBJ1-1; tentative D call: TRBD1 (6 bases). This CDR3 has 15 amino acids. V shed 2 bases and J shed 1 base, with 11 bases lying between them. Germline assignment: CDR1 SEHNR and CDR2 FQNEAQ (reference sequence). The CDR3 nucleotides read TGTGCCAGCAGCTTAAGCACAGGGAAGAACACTGAAGCTTTCTTT. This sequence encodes CASSLSTGKNTEAFF.

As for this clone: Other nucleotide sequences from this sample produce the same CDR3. CDR3 residues: CASSQVAGATEQYF. The CDR3 nucleotides are TGTGCCAGCAGCCAAGTAGCGGGAGCCACCGAGCAGTACTTC. The genes are TRBV3-1 (or the pseudogene TRBV3-2) and TRBJ2-7, with 9 bases identical to TRBD2. CDR1 LGHDT and CDR2 YNNKEL come from the germline V gene (reference sequence). After removal of 1 base from V and 6 bases from J, the junction contained 4 bases not matched to a gene. The CDR3 is made up of 14 amino acids.

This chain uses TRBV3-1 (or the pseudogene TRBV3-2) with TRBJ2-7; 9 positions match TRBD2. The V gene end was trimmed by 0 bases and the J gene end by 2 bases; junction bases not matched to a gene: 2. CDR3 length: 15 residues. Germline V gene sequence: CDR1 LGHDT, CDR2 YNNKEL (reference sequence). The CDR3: CASSQELAGAYEQYF. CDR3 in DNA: TGTGCCAGCAGCCAAGAACTAGCGGGCGCCTACGAGCAGTACTTC.

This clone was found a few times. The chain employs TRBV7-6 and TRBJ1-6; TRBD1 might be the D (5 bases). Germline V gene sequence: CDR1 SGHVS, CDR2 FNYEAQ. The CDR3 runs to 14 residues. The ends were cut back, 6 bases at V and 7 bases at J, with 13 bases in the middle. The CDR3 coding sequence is TGTGCCAGCAGTCCCGGCGGGGGGAATTCACCCCTCCACTTT. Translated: CASSPGGGNSPLHF.

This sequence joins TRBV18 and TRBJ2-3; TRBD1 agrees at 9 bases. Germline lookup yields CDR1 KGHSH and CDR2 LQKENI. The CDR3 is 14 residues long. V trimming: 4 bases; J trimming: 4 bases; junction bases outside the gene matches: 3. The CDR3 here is CASSLGTGSDTQYF. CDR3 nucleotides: TGTGCCAGCTCACTCGGGACAGGGTCAGATACGCAGTATTTT.

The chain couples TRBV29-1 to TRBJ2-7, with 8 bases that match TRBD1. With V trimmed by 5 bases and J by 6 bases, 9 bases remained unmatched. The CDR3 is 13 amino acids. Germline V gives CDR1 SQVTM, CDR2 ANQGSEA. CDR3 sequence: CSVIRSGGVEQYF. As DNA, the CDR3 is TGCAGCGTTATCCGGTCAGGGGGCGTCGAGCAGTACTTC.